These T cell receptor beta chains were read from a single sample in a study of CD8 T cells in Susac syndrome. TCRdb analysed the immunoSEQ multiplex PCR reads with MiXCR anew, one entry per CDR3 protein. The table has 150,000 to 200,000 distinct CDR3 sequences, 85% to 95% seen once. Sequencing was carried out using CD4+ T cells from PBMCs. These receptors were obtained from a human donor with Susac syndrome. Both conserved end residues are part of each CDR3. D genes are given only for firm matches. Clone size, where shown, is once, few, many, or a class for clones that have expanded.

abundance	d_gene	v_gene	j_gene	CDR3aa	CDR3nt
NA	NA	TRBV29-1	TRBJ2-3	CSVAEGGYGSTDTQYF	TGCAGCGTCGCGGAAGGGGGGTACGGGAGCACAGATACGCAGTATTTT
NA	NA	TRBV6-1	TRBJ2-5	CASRPPGVGVQETQYF	TGTGCCAGCAGGCCGCCGGGGGTGGGGGTGCAAGAGACCCAGTACTTC
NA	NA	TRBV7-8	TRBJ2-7	CASSPIPVGQYF	TGTGCCAGCAGCCCAATCCCAGTAGGGCAGTACTTC
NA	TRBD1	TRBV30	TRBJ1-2	CAQGGNYGYTF	TGTGCCCAGGGGGGTAACTATGGCTACACCTTC
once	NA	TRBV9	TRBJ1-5	CASSEGRYSNQPQHF	TGTGCCAGCAGTGAGGGCCGCTATAGCAATCAGCCCCAGCATTTT
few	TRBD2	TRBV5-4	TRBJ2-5	CASSRRTSGQETQYF	TGTGCCAGCAGCCGCAGGACTAGCGGGCAAGAGACCCAGTACTTC
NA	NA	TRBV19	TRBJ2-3	CASSMGDTQYF	TGTGCCAGTAGTATGGGGGATACGCAGTATTTT
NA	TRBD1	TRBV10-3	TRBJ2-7	CAISESTQGPVYEQYF	TGTGCCATCAGTGAGTCAACACAGGGGCCGGTCTACGAGCAGTACTTC
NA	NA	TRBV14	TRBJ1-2	CASSQELTPKGGYTF	TGTGCCAGCAGCCAAGAACTCACCCCAAAAGGTGGCTACACCTTC
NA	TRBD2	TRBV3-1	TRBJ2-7	CASSKTWTSESEQYF	TGTGCCAGCAGCAAAACATGGACTAGCGAGAGTGAGCAGTACTTC
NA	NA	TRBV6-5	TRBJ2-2	CATSRGMDTGELFF	TGTGCCACCAGTCGAGGAATGGACACCGGGGAGCTGTTTTTT
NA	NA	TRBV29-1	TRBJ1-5	CSVVTWTQAGGQPQHF	TGCAGCGTTGTTACTTGGACGCAGGCCGGGGGGCAGCCCCAGCATTTT
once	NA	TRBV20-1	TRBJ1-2	CSARAGNYGYTF	TGCAGTGCTAGGGCAGGGAACTATGGCTACACCTTC
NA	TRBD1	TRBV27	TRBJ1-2	CASRSEDRVWGYTF	TGTGCCAGCAGATCTGAGGACAGGGTGTGGGGCTACACCTTC
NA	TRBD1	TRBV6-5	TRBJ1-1	CASSQGDEAFF	TGTGCCAGCAGCCAGGGGGATGAAGCTTTCTTT
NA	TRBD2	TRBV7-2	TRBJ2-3	CASNPSRGISTDTQYF	TGTGCCAGCAACCCTTCGCGGGGGATAAGCACAGATACGCAGTATTTT
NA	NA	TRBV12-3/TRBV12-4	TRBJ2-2	CASTDPRGGAGELFF	TGTGCCAGCACTGACCCCCGGGGTGGGGCCGGGGAGCTGTTTTTT
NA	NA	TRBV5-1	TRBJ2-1	CASSLGSDKHNEQFF	TGCGCCAGCAGCTTGGGCTCGGACAAACACAATGAGCAGTTCTTC
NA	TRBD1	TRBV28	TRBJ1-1	CASRFTDRDTEAFF	TGTGCCAGCAGATTTACCGACAGGGACACTGAAGCTTTCTTT
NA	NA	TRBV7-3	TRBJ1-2	CASSLTASSGSYYGYTF	TGTGCCAGCAGCTTAACTGCTTCTTCAGGAAGCTACTATGGCTACACCTTC
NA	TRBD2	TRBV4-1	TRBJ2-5	CASSPLAGGHETQYF	TGCGCCAGCAGCCCCTTAGCGGGGGGGCACGAGACCCAGTACTTC
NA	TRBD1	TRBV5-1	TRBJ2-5	CASSPLTGGSTTETQYF	TGCGCCAGCAGCCCTCTGACAGGGGGGTCTACGACAGAGACCCAGTACTTC
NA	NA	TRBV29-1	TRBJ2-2	CSVGRVLGTGELFF	TGCAGCGTTGGCAGGGTACTCGGGACCGGGGAGCTGTTTTTT
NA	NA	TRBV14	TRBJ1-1	CASRPTRRENTEAFF	TGTGCCAGCAGACCGACACGGAGGGAGAACACTGAAGCTTTCTTT
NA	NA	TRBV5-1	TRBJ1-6	CASSLDLRQSNSPLHF	TGCGCCAGCAGCTTGGATCTACGCCAGTCAAATTCACCCCTCCACTTT
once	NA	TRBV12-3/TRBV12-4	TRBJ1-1	CASRLGAEAFF	TGTGCCAGCAGACTAGGGGCTGAAGCTTTCTTT
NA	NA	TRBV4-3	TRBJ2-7	CASSQEQVTHEQYF	TGCGCCAGCAGCCAGGAACAGGTTACCCACGAGCAGTACTTC
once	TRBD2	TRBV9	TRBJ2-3	CASSADSGGTDTQYF	TGTGCCAGCAGCGCAGATAGCGGGGGCACAGATACGCAGTATTTT
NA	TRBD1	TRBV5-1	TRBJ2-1	CASSWRTGNPSSYNEQFF	TGCGCCAGCAGCTGGAGGACAGGGAACCCCAGCTCCTACAATGAGCAGTTCTTC
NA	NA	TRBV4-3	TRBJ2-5	CASSQEGGSGTQYF	TGCGCCAGCAGCCAAGAGGGCGGGTCGGGGACCCAGTACTTC
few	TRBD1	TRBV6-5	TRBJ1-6	CASRLPDRGYNSPLHF	TGTGCCAGCAGGTTACCGGACAGGGGCTATAATTCACCCCTCCACTTT
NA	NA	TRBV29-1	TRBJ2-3	CSVGDRFRALTDTQYF	TGCAGCGTAGGAGACAGGTTTAGGGCCCTCACAGATACGCAGTATTTT
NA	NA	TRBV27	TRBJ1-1	CASRRPGTEAFF	TGTGCCAGCAGGCGCCCTGGGACTGAAGCTTTCTTT
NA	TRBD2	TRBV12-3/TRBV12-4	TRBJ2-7	CASSLRSGEYEQYF	TGTGCCAGCAGTTTGCGTAGCGGGGAGTACGAGCAGTACTTC
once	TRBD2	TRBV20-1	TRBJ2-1	CSARYRGGGINEQFF	TGCAGTGCTAGGTATCGCGGCGGGGGTATCAATGAGCAGTTCTTC
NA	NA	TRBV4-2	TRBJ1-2	CASSPTAGYGYTF	TGTGCCAGCAGCCCAACAGCAGGGTATGGCTACACCTTC
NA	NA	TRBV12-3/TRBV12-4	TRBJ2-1	CASGGRSSYNEQFF	TGTGCCAGCGGGGGACGATCTTCCTACAATGAGCAGTTCTTC
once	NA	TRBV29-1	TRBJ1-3	CSVDGGGGNTIYF	TGCAGCGTTGATGGTGGCGGAGGAAACACCATATATTTT
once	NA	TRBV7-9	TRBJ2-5	CASIRGRGGQETQYF	TGTGCCAGCATCCGGGGGAGGGGGGGGCAAGAGACCCAGTACTTC
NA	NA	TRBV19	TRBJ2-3	CASSYYTTDTQYF	TGTGCCAGTAGTTACTACACGACAGATACGCAGTATTTT